The T cell receptor (beta chain) under discussion was sequenced for a study of blood T cell repertoires in COVID-19. Turning to the study itself: Whether acute or convalescent, the COVID-19 samples came from the United States, Italy and Spain. From T cells, B-cell-depleted T cells, or PBMCs came the material, which was cDNA or gDNA.

Methods used by the authors: Reference gene primer amplification yielded estimated nucleated cell counts. Using immunoSEQ multiplex PCR, the repertoire was profiled, and TCRdb retains in-frame clones only, with some absent. V and J calls and clone size come straight from that table; D and trimming were deduced from the DNA. The sample contains tens of thousands of clones, roughly 88% of which appear only once. Trimming cost V 5 bases and J 11 bases; bases outside gene matches: 13. The CDR3 sequence is 14 residues long. The germline V gene has CDR1 LGHDT and CDR2 YNNKEL (reference sequence). The source of this sequence is a human donor in a cohort sampled during active COVID-19. Sequenced input: peripheral blood. V is TRBV3-1 (or the pseudogene TRBV3-2) and J is TRBJ1-1, with 8 bases that match TRBD1. CDR3 residues: CASSSPGQGGAAFF. The DNA for the CDR3 is TGTGCCAGCAGCTCCCCCGGACAGGGCGGGGCGGCTTTCTTT.